Listed here are 10 T cell receptor beta chains from one sample, sequenced in a study of OX40 agonist ivuxolimab in advanced cancers. The repertoire was sequenced with immunoSEQ multiplex PCR; TCRdb's copy has only in-frame clones and lacks some. Among 55,000 to 75,000 clones, 91% were seen once, and the ten largest hold 3.5% to 4%. The sequenced sample was CD4+ or CD8+ T cells sorted from blood, obtained in a trial of the OX40 agonist ivuxolimab. The receptors stem from an adult with an advanced solid tumor such as melanoma, head and neck, liver or kidney cancer.

This chain connects TRBV5-8 to TRBJ2-7, with 11 nucleotides matching TRBD2. The CDR3 runs 20 residues. From germline, CDR1 is SGHTS and CDR2 YDEGEE. The ends lost 0 bases at V and 0 bases at J; junction bases unmatched: 14. The CDR3 here is CASSLAGLAGPLISSYEQYF. CDR3 bases: TGTGCCAGCAGCTTGGCCGGACTAGCGGGTCCCCTGATAAGCTCCTACGAGCAGTACTTC.

V and J are TRBV13 and TRBJ1-1, with D perhaps TRBD1 (5 bases). Trimming removed 6 bases from V and 0 bases from J, with 11 bases in between. The length of the CDR3 is 14 residues. Germline V gives CDR1 PRHDT, CDR2 FYEKMQ (reference sequence). This CDR3 reads CASSQGRLNTEAFF. The CDR3 coding sequence is TGTGCCAGCAGTCAGGGCCGCCTGAACACTGAAGCTTTCTTT. Filled out from reference TRBV13 and TRBJ1-1, the complete variable domain reads AAGVIQSPRHLIKEKRETATLKCYPIPRHDTVYWYQQGPGQDPQFLISFYEKMQSDKGSIPDRFSAQQFSDYHSELNMSSLELGDSALYFCASSQGRLNTEAFFGQGTRLTVV.

The V call is TRBV4-3, the J call TRBJ2-1, with TRBD2 identical over 9 bases. CDR1 and CDR2 from the germline V gene are LGHNA and YSLEER. V shed 1 base, J shed 6 bases, and the junction held 10 bases outside the gene matches. The CDR3 loop spans 17 amino acids. The CDR3 DNA reads TGCGCCAGCAGCCAAGCCCCTGGGCTAGCGGGAATCAATGAGCAGTTCTTC. As protein: CASSQAPGLAGINEQFF.

This chain links TRBV19 with TRBJ2-2, with D uncertain. The V gene's germline CDR1 is LNHDA and CDR2 SQIVND (reference sequence). Trimming pared 5 bases from V and 7 bases from J, leaving 8 bases between. The CDR3 covers 12 residues. Here the CDR3 reads CASSYKNGELFF. The DNA for the CDR3 is TGTGCCAGTAGTTACAAGAACGGGGAGCTGTTTTTT.

The genes are TRBV15 and TRBJ2-7; 10 bases agree with TRBD2. There are 16 residues in the CDR3. V trimming: 3 bases; J trimming: 2 bases; junction bases outside the gene matches: 7. Germline V gene sequence: CDR1 LNHNV, CDR2 YYDKDF (reference sequence). This chain's CDR3 is CATSSPGTSAAYEQYF. The CDR3 region has the DNA TGTGCCACCAGCAGCCCCGGGACTAGCGCGGCCTACGAGCAGTACTTC.

As to this clone: Other nucleotide sequences from this sample produce the same CDR3. The V gene is TRBV19, the J gene TRBJ2-7; 11 nucleotides match TRBD2. From germline, CDR1 is LNHDA and CDR2 SQIVND (reference sequence). J gave up 4 bases and V 5 bases, and 7 bases lay outside the gene matches. There are 15 residues in the CDR3. CDR3 nucleotide sequence: TGTGCCAGTAGTCCCGGACTAGCGGGCGGGTACGAGCAGTACTTC. It translates to CASSPGLAGGYEQYF.

The chain uses TRBV19 and TRBJ2-1; possible D gene TRBD1, 6 bases. Trimming took off 7 bases at V and 0 bases at J, with 10 bases between the two ends. CDR1 LNHDA and CDR2 SQIVND come from the germline V gene (reference sequence). The CDR3 sequence is 14 residues long. CDR3 coding DNA: TGTGCCAGTAAAAAGGACAGCTCCTACAATGAGCAGTTCTTC. It codes for CASKKDSSYNEQFF.

This clone was seen a single time. This chain joins TRBV27 and TRBJ2-3; TRBD2 might be the D (5 bases). With 2 bases removed from V and 11 bases from J, the gap between germline ends came to 23 bases. There are 16 residues in the CDR3. CDR1 and CDR2 (germline): MNHEY, SMNVEV (reference sequence). This CDR3 is CASSLNGRPPDRGQYF. Written as DNA, the CDR3 is TGTGCCAGCAGTTTAAACGGGCGCCCCCCGGATCGGGGGCAGTATTTT.

This sequence joins TRBV28 and TRBJ1-2; D unresolved. Germline values: CDR1 MDHEN, CDR2 SYDVKM. V lost 1 base and J lost 8, with 8 bases in between. The CDR3 totals 12 residues. The CDR3 DNA is TGTGCCAGCAGTTTATCGGCGTACGGCTACACCTTC. It encodes CASSLSAYGYTF.

The chain uses TRBV6-1 and TRBJ2-7; D uncertain. CDR3 length equals 13 residues. The ends were cut back, 3 bases at V and 0 bases at J, with 6 bases in the middle. Germline CDR1 is MNHNS and CDR2 is SASEGT. The chain's CDR3 is CASSEVDSYEQYF. The CDR3 DNA sequence: TGTGCCAGCAGTGAGGTGGACTCCTACGAGCAGTACTTC.